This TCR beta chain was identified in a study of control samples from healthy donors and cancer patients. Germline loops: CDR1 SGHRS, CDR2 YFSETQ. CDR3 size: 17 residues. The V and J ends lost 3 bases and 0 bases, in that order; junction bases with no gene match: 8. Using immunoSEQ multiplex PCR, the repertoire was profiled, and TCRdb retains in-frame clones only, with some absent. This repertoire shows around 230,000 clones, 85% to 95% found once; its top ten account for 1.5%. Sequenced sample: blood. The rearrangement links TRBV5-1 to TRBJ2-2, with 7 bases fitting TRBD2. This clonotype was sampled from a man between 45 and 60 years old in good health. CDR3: CASSSPAGPANTGELFF. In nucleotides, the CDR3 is TGCGCCAGCAGCTCACCAGCGGGGCCTGCGAACACCGGGGAGCTGTTTTTT.